These 26 T cell receptor beta chains were all obtained from the same sample, sequenced in a study of blood T cell repertoires in COVID-19. TCRdb's copy holds only in-frame clones and misses some; the assay was immunoSEQ multiplex PCR. The data hold about 280,000 clones, with approximately 83% observed a single time. Sequences were obtained from peripheral blood. The source of these receptors is a human donor in a cohort sampled during active COVID-19.

CDR3 in amino acids: CASSPTGTGDGYTF. The CDR3 DNA reads TGTGCCAGCTCACCAACCGGGACAGGAGATGGCTACACCTTC. The V call is TRBV18, the J call TRBJ1-2, with 8 nucleotides matching TRBD1. This CDR3 spans 14 amino acids. Trimming at V came to 2 bases and at J to 6 bases, leaving 5 bases not matched to a gene. Germline V gene sequence: CDR1 KGHSH, CDR2 LQKENI.

Of note for this clone: This sample includes further DNA sequences coding for the same CDR3. The chain carries TRBV2 and TRBJ2-5; D ambiguous. V lost 2 bases to trimming and J lost 4 bases, with 2 bases between them. This CDR3 region has 11 residues. CDR1 and CDR2 from the germline V gene are SNHLY and FYNNEI. The CDR3 DNA follows: TGTGCCAGCAGTGAACTAGAGACCCAGTACTTC. Its translation is CASSELETQYF.

The rearrangement uses TRBV28 and TRBJ2-3; TRBD1 matches at 8 bases. CDR1 is MDHEN, CDR2 SYDVKM, per germline. The CDR3 loop spans 19 amino acids. J gave up 0 bases and V 7 bases, and 18 bases lay outside the gene matches. The CDR3, as DNA: TGTGCCAGCATTCCCTCGGCAGGGGGCGGCGGGGCGAGCACAGATACGCAGTATTTT. This sequence encodes CASIPSAGGGGASTDTQYF.

The chain combines TRBV30 with TRBJ2-3; D is possibly TRBD1 (5 bases). CDR3 size: 14 residues. Trimming took off 1 base at V and 0 bases at J, with 8 bases between the two ends. Looked up from germline, CDR1 is GTSNPN and CDR2 is SVGIG (reference sequence). The CDR3 here is CAWSGGLSTDTQYF. The CDR3 DNA reads as TGTGCCTGGAGTGGGGGCCTTAGCACAGATACGCAGTATTTT.

V gene TRBV11-2 combines with J gene TRBJ2-7; 9 bases fit TRBD1. J was trimmed by 6 bases and V by 3 bases; bases with no gene match: 6. CDR3 length equals 14 residues. In germline, CDR1 is SGHAT, CDR2 FQNNGV. CDR3 residues: CASSFRDRAVEQYF. DNA of the CDR3: TGTGCCAGCAGCTTCCGGGACAGGGCAGTCGAGCAGTACTTC.

The chain recombines TRBV7-9 with TRBJ2-7, with 8 bases fitting TRBD2. The CDR3 sequence is 15 residues long. The trim removed 6 bases at V and 6 bases at J, leaving 13 bases unmatched. Germline loops: CDR1 SEHNR, CDR2 FQNEAQ (reference sequence). CDR3 protein: CASRKAGVLGGEQYF. Here the CDR3 DNA reads TGTGCCAGCAGAAAAGCGGGAGTCCTTGGAGGCGAGCAGTACTTC.

This chain joins TRBV5-4 and TRBJ2-3; no definite D call. V lost 0 bases and J lost 5, with 16 bases in between. The germline V gene has CDR1 SGHNT and CDR2 YYREEE (reference sequence). This CDR3 spans 16 amino acids. CDR3 bases: TGTGCCAGCAGCTTGGTATCCTTGGCTAGTGGAGATACGCAGTATTTT. Translation: CASSLVSLASGDTQYF.

This clone has only one observation. The V call is TRBV7-2, the J call TRBJ2-1; 11 bases line up with TRBD2. Germline values: CDR1 SGHTA, CDR2 FQGNSA. CDR3 length: 16 amino acids. V dropped 1 base and J dropped 10; count of bases not matched to a gene: 9. The CDR3 loop reads CASSLGGSGRAGEQFF. The CDR3 nucleotides read TGTGCCAGCAGCTTAGGAGGTAGCGGGAGGGCCGGGGAGCAGTTCTTC.

The CDR3 DNA reads as TGTGCCAGTGGCGGGTGGGTAAATGAGCAGTTCTTC. This encodes CASGGWVNEQFF. The chain recombines TRBV19 with TRBJ2-1; tentatively, D is TRBD2 (5 bases). CDR3 size: 12 residues. The V end lost 8 bases, the J end lost 7 bases, and 12 bases lay between the germline ends. The V gene's germline CDR1 is LNHDA and CDR2 SQIVND (reference sequence).

This clone was observed once. The V gene is TRBV7-2, the J gene TRBJ2-7; 8 bases match TRBD2. Germline CDR1 and CDR2: SGHTA and FQGNSA. CDR3 length: 16 amino acids. After removal of 0 bases from V and 0 bases from J, the junction contained 4 bases not matched to a gene. The CDR3 sequence is CASSLASSGASYEQYF. DNA for the CDR3: TGTGCCAGCAGCTTAGCGAGTAGCGGGGCCTCCTACGAGCAGTACTTC. Full variable domain (missing parts from reference TRBV7-2 and TRBJ2-7): GAGVSQSPSNKVTEKGKDVELRCDPISGHTALYWYRQSLGQGLEFLIYFQGNSAPDKSGLPSDRFSAERTGGSVSTLTIQRTQQEDSAVYLCASSLASSGASYEQYFGPGTRLTVT.

This sequence joins TRBV7-9 and TRBJ2-2; D not certain. The CDR3 spans 13 residues. The germline V gene has CDR1 SEHNR and CDR2 FQNEAQ (reference sequence). With 0 bases removed from V and 11 bases from J, the gap between germline ends came to 10 bases. The CDR3 DNA reads as TGTGCCAGCAGCTTAGCGTCGGTGACAGAGCTGTTTTTT. This gives the protein CASSLASVTELFF.

The chain has TRBV15 and TRBJ2-7; D perhaps matches TRBD1 (6 bases). V was clipped by 0 bases and J by 2 bases, with 11 bases between them. This CDR3 contains 15 residues. Germline values: CDR1 LNHNV, CDR2 YYDKDF (reference sequence). Here the CDR3 reads CATSRDIPGAYEQYF. As DNA, the CDR3 is TGTGCCACCAGCAGAGACATCCCAGGGGCCTACGAGCAGTACTTC.

For the CDR3, the DNA is TGTGCCAGCAGCCGCGGACTAGCGGGAGCAGAGACCCAGTACTTC. Its protein is CASSRGLAGAETQYF. The V gene is TRBV7-2, the J gene TRBJ2-5; 13 bases are a match to TRBD2. Looked up from germline, CDR1 is SGHTA and CDR2 is FQGNSA. This CDR3 has 15 residues. With 5 bases clipped from V and 4 bases from J, the junction kept 4 bases outside the gene matches. The entire variable domain, with the rest obtained from reference TRBV7-2 and TRBJ2-5, is as follows: GAGVSQSPSNKVTEKGKDVELRCDPISGHTALYWYRQSLGQGLEFLIYFQGNSAPDKSGLPSDRFSAERTGGSVSTLTIQRTQQEDSAVYLCASSRGLAGAETQYFGPGTRLLVL.

V gene TRBV15 combines with J gene TRBJ1-1, with D uncertain. The germline gives CDR1 LNHNV, CDR2 YYDKDF (reference sequence). This CDR3 spans 18 amino acids. The V and J ends lost 0 bases and 0 bases respectively, with 17 bases between them. In DNA form, the CDR3 reads TGTGCCACCAGCAGAGAAGCGAGTAGACTCTTAATGAACACTGAAGCTTTCTTT. This codes for CATSREASRLLMNTEAFF.

The chain employs TRBV7-9 and TRBJ1-6, with D unresolved. Trimming pared 4 bases from V and 11 bases from J, leaving 9 bases between. The V gene's germline CDR1 is SEHNR and CDR2 FQNEAQ (reference sequence). This CDR3 is built from 12 residues. This chain's CDR3 is CASSSSLAPLHF. In DNA form, the CDR3 reads TGTGCCAGCAGCTCCTCCCTAGCACCCCTCCACTTT.

The chain recombines TRBV5-1 with TRBJ2-1; D is possibly TRBD2 (6 bases). The CDR3 loop spans 12 amino acids. Deletions cut 4 bases from V and 8 bases from J, with 10 bases between. CDR1 is SGHRS and CDR2 is YFSETQ in the germline V gene. The CDR3 DNA reads as TGCGCCAGCAGCCTGACTAGTTATGAGCAGTTCTTC. Translation gives CASSLTSYEQFF.

The chain employs TRBV27 and TRBJ2-1; no clear D. The germline V gene encodes CDR1 MNHEY and CDR2 SMNVEV (reference sequence). The CDR3 runs to 16 residues. Between the trimmed V and J ends, which lost 7 bases and 5 bases, there was a span of 21 bases. The CDR3 DNA sequence: TGTGCCAGCACCACAGAACGACCCCCCTATGACAATGAGCAGTTCTTC. It specifies CASTTERPPYDNEQFF.

This clone was seen a single time. Other nucleotide sequences in the sample specify the same CDR3. V usage is TRBV18 and J usage is TRBJ2-1, with D perhaps matching TRBD2 (5 bases). V lost 4 bases, J lost 0 bases, and 10 bases lay in between. The CDR3 is made up of 15 amino acids. CDR1 and CDR2 from the germline V gene are KGHSH and LQKENI. The CDR3, as DNA: TGTGCCAGCTCACTACTAGAAGCCTCCTACAATGAGCAGTTCTTC. This sequence encodes CASSLLEASYNEQFF.

The chain recombines TRBV10-1 with TRBJ2-2, with D possibly TRBD2 on 6 matching bases. Germline loops: CDR1 WNHNN, CDR2 SYGVQD (reference sequence). The CDR3 sequence is 15 residues long. With 2 bases removed from V and 6 bases from J, the gap between germline ends came to 13 bases. The CDR3 is CASSERLGRAGELFF. CDR3 DNA sequence: TGCGCCAGCAGTGAGCGACTAGGCCGGGCCGGGGAGCTGTTTTTT.

The chain is built from TRBV19 and TRBJ1-5, with 11 positions matching TRBD1. Per germline, CDR1 LNHDA and CDR2 SQIVND (reference sequence). Trimming at V came to 3 bases and at J to 3 bases, leaving 4 bases not matched to a gene. The CDR3 runs 16 residues. This CDR3 is CASSMGQGVLNQPQHF. As DNA, the CDR3 is TGTGCCAGTAGTATGGGACAGGGGGTTCTCAATCAGCCCCAGCATTTT.

The V and J genes are TRBV5-1 and TRBJ2-1; 7 nucleotides align to TRBD1. Per germline, CDR1 SGHRS and CDR2 YFSETQ. The CDR3 totals 14 residues. V lost 7 bases, J lost 1 base, and 5 bases stayed unmatched. CDR3 in amino acids: CASSRDSSYNEQFF. The CDR3 DNA sequence: TGCGCCAGCTCCAGGGACAGTTCCTACAATGAGCAGTTCTTC.

The J gene is TRBJ2-7, the V gene TRBV27; a weak D match, TRBD1 (6 bases). This CDR3 is built from 15 residues. V lost 6 bases to trimming and J lost 6 bases, with 21 bases between them. The germline CDR1 and CDR2 sequences are MNHEY and SMNVEV (reference sequence). The CDR3 protein is CASSTGSGSTGEQYF. The DNA for the CDR3 is TGTGCCAGCAGCACAGGGTCGGGTTCAACCGGCGAGCAGTACTTC.

The genes are TRBV7-9 and TRBJ1-6, with D possibly TRBD1 on 5 matching bases. The CDR3 is made up of 14 amino acids. Trimming took off 6 bases at V and 5 bases at J, with 11 bases between the two ends. Germline V gene lookup returns CDR1 SEHNR and CDR2 FQNEAQ (reference sequence). In DNA form, the CDR3 reads TGTGCCAGCAGGCCTTCGGGGGATAATTCACCCCTCCACTTT. Translating it yields CASRPSGDNSPLHF.

The V gene is TRBV29-1, the J gene TRBJ2-3; possibly TRBD1 for D (6 bases). V was clipped by 7 bases and J by 7 bases, with 21 bases between them. This CDR3 contains 14 residues. Germline V gene data show CDR1 as SQVTM and CDR2 as ANQGSEA. CDR3 in DNA: TGCAGCGGCAAAGACAGGTCAAGGAGGAATACGCAGTATTTT. This translates into CSGKDRSRRNTQYF.

The chain couples TRBV2 to TRBJ2-1, with D tentatively TRBD1 (6 bases). Germline V gives CDR1 SNHLY, CDR2 FYNNEI. The CDR3 contains 14 residues. The V end was cut by 6 bases, the J end by 7 bases, with 16 bases between. DNA of the CDR3: TGTGCCAGCAGCGCTTACAGGGAAGGTAATGAGCAGTTCTTC. Its translation: CASSAYREGNEQFF.

V is TRBV10-3 and J is TRBJ2-4; no clear D gene. Germline loops: CDR1 ENHRY, CDR2 SYGVKD. CDR3 length: 13 residues. V was pared by 6 bases and J by 8 bases, with 14 bases between. CDR3 coding DNA: TGTGCCATCAGACACCCTAGGTTTGACATTCAGTACTTC. It yields the protein CAIRHPRFDIQYF.